This passage covers 21 T cell receptor beta chains from one sample sequenced in a study of cytomegalovirus exposure and HLA in healthy donors. The PCR used 60 Vbeta and 13 Jbeta primers. The data were produced by immunoSEQ multiplex PCR, yet TCRdb's version contains in-frame clones alone and is incomplete. The sample lists some 120,000 clones; about 81% were seen once. Material for sequencing was PBMCs. All receptors come from a woman between 25 and 40 years old in good health and CMV-seronegative.

This chain joins TRBV6-5 and TRBJ1-1; D remains unclear. Germline V lookup: CDR1 MNHEY, CDR2 SVGAGI. V was pared by 6 bases and J by 11 bases, with 19 bases between. The CDR3 is 13 amino acids. Written as DNA, the CDR3 is TGTGCCAGCAGCCAACTCGGCACAGATGTGGCTTTCTTT. Protein product: CASSQLGTDVAFF.

The rearrangement links TRBV28 to TRBJ2-7; D gene uncertain. This CDR3 is 13 amino acids long. V was shortened by 7 bases and J by 6 bases, with 16 bases between the two germline ends. CDR1 is MDHEN and CDR2 is SYDVKM in the germline V gene. The CDR3 protein is CASTMEGVREQYF. CDR3 DNA: TGTGCCAGCACGATGGAAGGAGTACGCGAGCAGTACTTC.

The V call is TRBV2, the J call TRBJ2-1, with 8 bases identical to TRBD1. The CDR3 runs 14 residues. With 7 bases clipped from V and 8 bases from J, the junction kept 10 bases outside the gene matches. From germline, CDR1 is SNHLY and CDR2 FYNNEI. The CDR3 DNA reads TGTGCCAGCACTTCGGACAGGGCTCCGCATGAGCAGTTCTTC. Its protein is CASTSDRAPHEQFF.

Of note for this clone: In the same sample, other DNA sequences code for this CDR3. V is TRBV5-4 and J is TRBJ1-2; no clear D. The CDR3 covers 16 residues. Trimming left V 0 bases short and J 9 bases short, with 21 bases between. CDR1 and CDR2 from the germline V gene are SGHNT and YYREEE (reference sequence). The CDR3 DNA follows: TGTGCCAGCAGCTTGGATGCAGGCTCGAGGGTAAGACGCTACACCTTC. Amino acid sequence: CASSLDAGSRVRRYTF.

V is TRBV18 and J is TRBJ2-7, with D possibly TRBD2 on 5 matching bases. V dropped 1 base and J dropped 2 bases, with 9 bases sitting between them. Germline V gene data show CDR1 as KGHSH and CDR2 as LQKENI. This CDR3 spans 14 amino acids. CDR3 protein: CASSPQLAAYEQYF. The CDR3 region has the DNA TGTGCCAGCTCACCACAGCTAGCTGCCTACGAGCAGTACTTC.

This chain joins TRBV13 and TRBJ2-5; the match to TRBD1 covers 7 bases. CDR3 length equals 14 residues. Unmatched junction bases numbered 3, after V lost 0 bases and J lost 5 bases. Germline lookup yields CDR1 PRHDT and CDR2 FYEKMQ (reference sequence). CDR3 sequence: CASSLGTGFETQYF. In DNA form, the CDR3 reads TGTGCCAGCAGCTTAGGGACAGGGTTTGAGACCCAGTACTTC.

The chain recombines TRBV5-6 with TRBJ2-7; TRBD1 is a possible D gene (6 bases). The V gene lost 4 bases and the J gene lost 6 bases, with 20 bases spanning the gap. This CDR3 is built from 15 residues. Per the germline V gene, CDR1 is SGHDT and CDR2 is YYEEEE. The CDR3 nucleotides read TGTGCCAGCAGCCTCTCCGGGACACCTCTTCGCGAGCAGTACTTC. Its translation: CASSLSGTPLREQYF.

This clone appeared a few times. The rearrangement links TRBV15 to TRBJ2-3; D gene unclear. CDR1 LNHNV and CDR2 YYDKDF come from the germline V gene (reference sequence). V lost 0 bases to trimming and J lost 4 bases, with 5 bases between them. This CDR3 spans 13 amino acids. The CDR3 spells CATSRDLADTQYF. CDR3 bases: TGTGCCACCAGCAGAGATCTTGCAGATACGCAGTATTTT.

The chain employs TRBV18 and TRBJ1-5; D unclear. V was clipped by 2 bases and J by 1 base, with 6 bases between them. The CDR3 contains 14 residues. The germline gives CDR1 KGHSH, CDR2 LQKENI. The CDR3 DNA reads TGTGCCAGCTCACCAGGCTTGAGCAATCAGCCCCAGCATTTT. Residues: CASSPGLSNQPQHF.

The genes are TRBV7-6 and TRBJ2-3, with D maybe TRBD2 (5 bases). The CDR3 sequence is 16 residues long. V lost 5 bases to trimming and J lost 0 bases, with 15 bases between them. CDR1 and CDR2 (germline): SGHVS, FNYEAQ. CDR3 nucleotide sequence: TGTGCCAGCAGCCCTCGGGGAGCGGCCAGCACAGATACGCAGTATTTT. Its protein product is CASSPRGAASTDTQYF. Supplemented by reference TRBV7-6 and TRBJ2-3, the full variable domain reads GAGVSQSPRYKVTKRGQDVALRCDPISGHVSLYWYRQALGQGPEFLTYFNYEAQQDKSGLPNDRFSAERPEGSISTLTIQRTEQRDSAMYRCASSPRGAASTDTQYFGPGTRLTVL.

This sequence joins TRBV7-6 and TRBJ2-5; D perhaps matches TRBD2 (6 bases). The CDR3 is 16 residues long. V was shortened by 4 bases and J by 5 bases, with 20 bases between the two germline ends. Germline-derived CDR1 and CDR2 are SGHVS and FNYEAQ. The CDR3 sequence is CASSSPDYYWEETQYF. CDR3 DNA: TGTGCCAGCAGCTCACCGGACTATTACTGGGAGGAGACCCAGTACTTC.

The rearrangement joins TRBV2 to TRBJ2-1; 7 bases align to TRBD2. The CDR3 totals 13 residues. The germline V gene has CDR1 SNHLY and CDR2 FYNNEI. J lost 9 bases, V lost 6 bases, and 8 bases had no gene match. CDR3 residues: CASSYGLGTEQFF. For the CDR3, the DNA is TGTGCCAGCAGCTACGGACTAGGGACTGAGCAGTTCTTC.

This chain joins TRBV7-3 and TRBJ2-3, with D maybe TRBD2 (6 bases). Trimming took 5 bases from V and 2 from J, leaving 14 bases between them. Germline V gene data show CDR1 as SGHTA and CDR2 as FQGTGA. The CDR3 covers 15 residues. The CDR3 coding sequence is TGTGCCAGCAGCCCCGGGACTTCCTTCACAGATACGCAGTATTTT. It codes for CASSPGTSFTDTQYF.

This sequence joins TRBV4-2 and TRBJ2-5; TRBD2 matches 7 bases. Near its end, the DNA agrees better with TRBJ2-7, so the J call may be wrong. The CDR3 length is 14 residues. CDR1 is LGHNA and CDR2 is YNFKEQ in the germline V gene. The CDR3 reads CASSPTLAAYEQYF. Written as DNA, the CDR3 is TGTGCCAGCAGCCCAACGCTAGCGGCCTACGAGCAGTACTTC.

The rearrangement uses TRBV10-3 and TRBJ2-7; 11 nucleotides align to TRBD2. Trimming at V came to 6 bases and at J to 2 bases, leaving 6 bases not matched to a gene. CDR3 length: 15 residues. Germline CDR1 and CDR2: ENHRY and SYGVKD. The CDR3 sequence is CAISLGLADPYEQYF. The CDR3 DNA reads TGTGCCATCAGCCTGGGACTAGCGGACCCCTACGAGCAGTACTTC.

This clone was detected only a few times. The chain uses TRBV7-8 and TRBJ2-3; the match to TRBD2 covers 13 bases. The CDR3 contains 14 residues. Germline V lookup: CDR1 SGHVS, CDR2 FQNEAQ. The V segment lost 2 bases and the J segment 9 bases; nucleotides outside the gene matches: 2. The DNA of the CDR3 is TGTGCCAGCAGCTTAACTAGCGGGAGGGAGACGCAGTATTTT. Residues: CASSLTSGRETQYF.

The chain recombines TRBV7-9 with TRBJ2-3; a possible D gene is TRBD1 (5 bases). Germline assignment: CDR1 SEHNR and CDR2 FQNEAQ (reference sequence). The CDR3 spans 13 residues. Trimming stripped 2 bases from V and 4 bases from J, with 7 bases between. CDR3 region: CASSLTGPDTQYF. The CDR3 DNA is TGTGCCAGCAGCTTAACAGGCCCAGATACGCAGTATTTT.

This chain links TRBV5-1 with TRBJ1-2; perhaps TRBD1 as D (6 bases). V was shortened by 3 bases and J by 6 bases, with 21 bases between the two germline ends. In germline, CDR1 is SGHRS, CDR2 YFSETQ. This CDR3 is built from 16 residues. The CDR3 DNA follows: TGCGCCAGCAGCTACACCCGACAGGCTTTAACTGATGGCTACACCTTC. It is translated as CASSYTRQALTDGYTF.

This chain uses TRBV9 with TRBJ2-7; 9 positions match TRBD2. The CDR3 runs 15 residues. V shed 0 bases, J shed 7 bases, and the junction held 8 bases outside the gene matches. Germline assignment: CDR1 SGDLS and CDR2 YYNGEE. CDR3 region: CASSVDGGRAREQYF. CDR3 coding DNA: TGTGCCAGCAGCGTAGACGGCGGGAGGGCCCGGGAGCAGTACTTC.

CDR3 coding DNA: TGTGCCAGCAGCTTGACTCCCGGGTTTACGGAGCAGTACTTC. It specifies CASSLTPGFTEQYF. The chain uses TRBV5-5 and TRBJ2-7; no clear D. The CDR3 extends over 14 amino acids. V lost 1 base and J lost 7, with 15 bases in between. Germline V gene data show CDR1 as SGHKS and CDR2 as YYEKEE (reference sequence).

The table lists this clone with a few counts. The CDR3 is CASRWTGSNEKLFF. The DNA for the CDR3 is TGTGCCAGCAGGTGGACAGGGTCTAATGAAAAACTGTTTTTT. The chain carries TRBV2 and TRBJ1-4; TRBD1 matches 8 bases. This CDR3 spans 14 amino acids. Per germline, CDR1 SNHLY and CDR2 FYNNEI. After removal of 6 bases from V and 3 bases from J, the junction contained 3 bases not matched to a gene. Full variable domain (outside the CDR3, taken from reference TRBV2 and TRBJ1-4): EPEVTQTPSHQVTQMGQEVILRCVPISNHLYFYWYRQILGQKVEFLVSFYNNEISEKSEIFDDQFSVERPDGSNFTLKIRSTKLEDSAMYFCASRWTGSNEKLFFGSGTQLSVL.